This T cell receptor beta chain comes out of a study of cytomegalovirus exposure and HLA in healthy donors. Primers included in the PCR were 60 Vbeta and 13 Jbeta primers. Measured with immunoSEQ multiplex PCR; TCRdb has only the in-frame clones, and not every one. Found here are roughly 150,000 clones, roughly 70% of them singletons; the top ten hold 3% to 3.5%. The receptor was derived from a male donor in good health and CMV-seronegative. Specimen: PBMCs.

CDR3 sequence reads: CASSIGTGHHYGYTF. The DNA for the CDR3 is TGTGCCAGTAGTATCGGGACAGGGCACCACTATGGCTACACCTTC. The rearrangement uses TRBV19 and TRBJ1-2; TRBD1 agrees at 9 bases. There are 15 residues in the CDR3. Germline V gene lookup returns CDR1 LNHDA and CDR2 SQIVND (reference sequence). The trim removed 3 bases at V and 3 bases at J, leaving 5 bases unmatched.